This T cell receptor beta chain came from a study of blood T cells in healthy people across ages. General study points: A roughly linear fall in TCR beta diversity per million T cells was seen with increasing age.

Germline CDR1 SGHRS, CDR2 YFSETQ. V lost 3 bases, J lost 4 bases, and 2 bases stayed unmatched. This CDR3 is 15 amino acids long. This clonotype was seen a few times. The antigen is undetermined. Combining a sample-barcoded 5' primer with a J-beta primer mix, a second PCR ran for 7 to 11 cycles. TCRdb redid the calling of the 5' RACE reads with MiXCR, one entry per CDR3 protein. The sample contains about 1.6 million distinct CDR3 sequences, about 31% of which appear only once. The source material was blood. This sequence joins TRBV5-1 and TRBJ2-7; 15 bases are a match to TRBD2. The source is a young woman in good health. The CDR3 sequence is CASSWTSGRAYEQYF. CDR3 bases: TGCGCCAGCAGCTGGACTAGCGGGAGGGCGTACGAGCAGTACTTC.